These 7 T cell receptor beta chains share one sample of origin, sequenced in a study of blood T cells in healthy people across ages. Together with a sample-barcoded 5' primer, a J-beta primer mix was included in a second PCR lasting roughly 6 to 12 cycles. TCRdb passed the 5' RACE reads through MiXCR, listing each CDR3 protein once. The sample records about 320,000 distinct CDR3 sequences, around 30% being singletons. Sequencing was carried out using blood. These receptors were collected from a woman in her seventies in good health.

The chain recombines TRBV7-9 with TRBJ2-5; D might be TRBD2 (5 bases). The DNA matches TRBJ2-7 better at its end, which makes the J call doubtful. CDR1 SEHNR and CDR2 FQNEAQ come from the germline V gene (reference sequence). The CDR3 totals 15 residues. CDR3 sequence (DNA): TGTGCCAGCAGCTTACTAGTTCTAGCCTCCTACGAGCAGTACTTC. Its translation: CASSLLVLASYEQYF.

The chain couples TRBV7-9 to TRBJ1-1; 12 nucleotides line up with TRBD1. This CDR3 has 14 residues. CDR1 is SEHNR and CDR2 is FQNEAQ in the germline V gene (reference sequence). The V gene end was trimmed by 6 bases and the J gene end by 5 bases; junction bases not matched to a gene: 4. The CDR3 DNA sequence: TGTGCCAGCAGGGCGGGACAGGGGGCGACTGAAGCTTTCTTT. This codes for CASRAGQGATEAFF.

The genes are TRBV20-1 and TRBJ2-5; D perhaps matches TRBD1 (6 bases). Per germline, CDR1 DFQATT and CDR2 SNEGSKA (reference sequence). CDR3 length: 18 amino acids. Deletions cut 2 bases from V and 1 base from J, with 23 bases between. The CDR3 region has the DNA TGCAGTGCTAGACTCCTCAAATTTACCGACAGGCTCCAAGAGACCCAGTACTTC. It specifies CSARLLKFTDRLQETQYF.

CDR3 sequence reads: CASSLKPGFSNEKLFF. DNA of the CDR3: TGTGCCAGCAGTTTAAAGCCGGGATTTTCTAATGAAAAACTGTTTTTT. The chain couples TRBV27 to TRBJ1-4; D is unclear. The V and J ends lost 2 bases and 3 bases respectively, with 13 bases between them. The CDR3 is made up of 16 amino acids. The germline V gene encodes CDR1 MNHEY and CDR2 SMNVEV (reference sequence).

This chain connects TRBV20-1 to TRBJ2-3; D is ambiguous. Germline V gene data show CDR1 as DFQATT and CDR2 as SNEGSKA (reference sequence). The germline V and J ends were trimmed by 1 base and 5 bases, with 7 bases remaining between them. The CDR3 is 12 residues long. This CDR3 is CSARVLQDTQYF. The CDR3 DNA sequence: TGCAGTGCTAGAGTCCTCCAAGATACGCAGTATTTT.

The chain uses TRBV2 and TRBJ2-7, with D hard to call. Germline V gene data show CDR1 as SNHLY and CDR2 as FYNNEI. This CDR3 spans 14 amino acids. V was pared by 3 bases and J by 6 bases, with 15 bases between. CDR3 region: CASSEAPAVAEQYF. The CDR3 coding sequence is TGTGCCAGCAGTGAGGCTCCGGCGGTGGCCGAGCAGTACTTC.

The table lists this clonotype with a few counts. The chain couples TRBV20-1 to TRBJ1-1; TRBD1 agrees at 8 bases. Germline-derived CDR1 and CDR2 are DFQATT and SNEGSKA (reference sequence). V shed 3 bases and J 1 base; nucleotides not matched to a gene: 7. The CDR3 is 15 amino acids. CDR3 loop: CSASKDRERNTEAFF. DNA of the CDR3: TGCAGTGCTAGTAAGGACAGGGAGAGGAACACTGAAGCTTTCTTT.